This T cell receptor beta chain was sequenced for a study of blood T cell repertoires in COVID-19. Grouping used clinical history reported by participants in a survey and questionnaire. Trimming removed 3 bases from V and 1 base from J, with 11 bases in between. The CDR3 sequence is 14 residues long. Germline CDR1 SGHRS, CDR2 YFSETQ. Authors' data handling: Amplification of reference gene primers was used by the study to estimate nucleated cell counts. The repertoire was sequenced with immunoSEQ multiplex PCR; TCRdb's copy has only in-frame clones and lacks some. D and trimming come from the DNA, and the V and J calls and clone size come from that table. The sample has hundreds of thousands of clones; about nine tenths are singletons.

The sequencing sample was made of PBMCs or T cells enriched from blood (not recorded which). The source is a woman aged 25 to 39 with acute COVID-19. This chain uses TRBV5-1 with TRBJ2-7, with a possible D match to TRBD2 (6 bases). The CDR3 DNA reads TGCGCCAGCAGCTGGAGGGACGCATCCTACGAGCAGTACTTC. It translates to CASSWRDASYEQYF.